This T cell receptor beta chain was identified in a study of T-cell reconstitution after alpha-beta-depleted transplantation in children (dated by TCRdb to the mid-2010s). About the full investigation: Using TCR repertoire profiling, the study followed T-cell immune reconstitution in a quantitative way in children after TCRalphabeta/CD19-depleted allogeneic hematopoietic cell transplantation. Overall study outcomes, separate from this receptor: The apparently early recovery of alphabetaT-cell counts about two months after transplant reportedly depended on only several hundred rapidly expanded clones that came from non-depleted graft cells. Over subsequent months, a decline in hyperexpanded clone frequencies was noted, and after one year, T-cell counts and TCRbeta diversity were mostly ascribed to newly produced T cells. In some patients, high TCRbeta diversity at day 60 was attributed to recipient T cells and intrathymic progenitors that had survived conditioning.

The receptor library was made with PCR. The reads were generated on an Illumina HiSeq 2500. To normalize quantification of the TCRbeta repertoire, the TCR libraries were built with molecular barcoding that relied on unique molecular identifiers. In TCRdb, the public reads were trimmed at Q25 with fastp and aligned with MiXCR, with productive beta chains retained. Rows merge per CDR3 protein into single entries with the most common DNA and genes. The sample table holds hundreds of thousands of distinct CDR3 sequences, of which under 20% were seen once. Around 5% of the sample belongs to the ten largest clones. Per the germline V gene, SGDLS is the CDR1 and YYNGEE is the CDR2. There are 14 amino acids in the CDR3, from cysteine to phenylalanine inclusive. The entry retains the CDR3 DNA only, 42 bases that are in frame from base 1. V lost 3 bases and J lost 5 bases; the stretch between them is 11 bases long.

As concerns this clonotype: Its antigen is currently not known. Per-nucleotide qualities are absent, and no much larger clonotype sits a single base away.

This sample's treatment or condition label indicates: allogeneic hematopoietic cell transplantation with graft depleted of TCRalphabeta T cells and CD19 B cells. Transplant recipients were children who received TCRalphabeta/CD19-depleted allogeneic hematopoietic cell grafts. The rearranged segments are TRBV9 and TRBJ2-2, with the D gene call left open. This TCR derives from a male patient younger than 18 who had a stem cell transplant for acute lymphoblastic leukemia, so the T cells may come from the graft donor. The sample in question was PBMCs, mostly from graft donor cells, obtained 360 days after TCRalphabeta/CD19-depleted stem cell transplant. Read as DNA, the sequence is TGTGCCAGCAGCGCGGCTCAGGCTACCGGGGAGCTGTTTTTT. The encoded protein is CASSAAQATGELFF.